This TCR beta chain was identified in a study of OX40 agonist ivuxolimab in advanced cancers. This clone has only a few counts. TCRdb's table, derived via immunoSEQ multiplex PCR, lists solely in-frame clones and lacks some. The data hold tens of thousands of clones, with roughly 84% observed a single time. The clonotype was recovered from an adult with an advanced solid tumor such as melanoma, head and neck, liver or kidney cancer. This specimen consisted of CD4+ or CD8+ T cells sorted from blood, obtained in a trial of the OX40 agonist ivuxolimab.

CDR3 DNA sequence: TGTGCCAGCAGCCCCAGGGCCGGGGGAGGTGGCTATGGCTACACCTTC. This codes for CASSPRAGGGGYGYTF. The V gene is TRBV5-4, the J gene TRBJ1-2; tentatively, D is TRBD1 (5 bases). This CDR3 contains 16 residues. Per germline, CDR1 SGHNT and CDR2 YYREEE (reference sequence). V was trimmed by 4 bases and J by 4 bases, leaving 20 bases between them.